The sequence of this T cell receptor (beta chain) was determined in a study of shared clonotypes between healthy human individuals. Findings and limits, study-wide: Researchers sampled only blood; tissue repertoires likely differ.

The test was conducted at deep level. Measured with immunoSEQ multiplex PCR; TCRdb has only the in-frame clones, and not every one. The profile shows 630,000 or so clones, 95% to 98% of them singletons. Naive CD8 isolation took CD45RO-negative cells positively selected for CCR7 and excluded terminally differentiated effector memory CD45RA+ cells. As to this clone: Its antigen is not identified.

The CDR3 is made up of 16 amino acids. The V and J ends lost 1 base and 3 bases respectively, with 16 bases between them. CDR1 and CDR2 (germline): SGHTA, FQGNSA. The rearrangement joins TRBV7-2 to TRBJ2-7; D is perhaps TRBD2 (6 bases). The specimen was naive CD8+ T cells sorted from blood. The receptor comes from a man younger than 45 in good health. The CDR3 here is CASSLDYGRFNYEQYF. CDR3 bases: TGTGCCAGCAGCTTAGATTATGGGAGGTTCAACTACGAGCAGTACTTC.